This T cell receptor beta chain was captured in a study of PD-1 blockade in mismatch repair-deficient tumors (TCRdb year 2017). Describing the broader study: Between September 2013 and 2016, the trial enrolled over 80 consecutive patients with approximately twelve mismatch repair-deficient cancer types, every one of whom had been previously treated and was progressing. Deep sequencing of TCR CDR3 regions was used to track tumor-associated T cell clones in peripheral blood of patients responding to PD-1 blockade. Study-wide findings and limitations: Rapid expansion after pembrolizumab followed by contraction, generally before radiologic responses, was shown by tumor-resident clones, which were often undetectable in blood before treatment.

V loses 2 bases at its end and J loses 3 bases; junction bases beyond the gene matches: 4. Measured from the cysteine to the phenylalanine, the CDR3 is 15 residues long. Only the CDR3 region is kept as DNA, spanning 45 bases read in frame from base 1. The germline V gene encodes CDR1 MDHEN and CDR2 SYDVKM. About this clone: No cognate antigen has been identified for it. The record has no base qualities; no much larger clone is one base away.

Mismatch repair deficiency in every enrolled patient was established by polymerase chain reaction or immunohistochemistry. TCR sequencing was performed for a few patients who responded to pembrolizumab therapy. The phase II trial prospectively tested pembrolizumab PD-1 blockade in advanced mismatch repair-deficient cancers regardless of tissue of origin. Serial peripheral blood T cell samples were collected before and at multiple times after starting PD-1 blockade. Blood sampling times were expressed in weeks after the first pembrolizumab dose. The library was obtained by the immunoSEQ multiplex PCR assay. TCRdb retrieved this table from immuneACCESS and kept in-frame rearrangements only. Not all clones are present; in checked studies, unresolved V genes account for under half, and no reason is known for the remainder. The sample table holds about 60,000 clones, of which around 89% were seen once. Approximately 14% of the sample rests with the top ten.

Sequenced here: peripheral blood, sampled 52 weeks after starting pembrolizumab. The source of this sequence is an adult with mismatch repair-deficient cancer. Recombination joined TRBV28 with TRBJ2-1; 7 central bases correspond to TRBD1. At the DNA level, the sequence is TGTGCCAGCAGTTTACCACAGGGGTACTACAATGAGCAGTTCTTC. Its protein reads: CASSLPQGYYNEQFF. Reference TRBV28 and TRBJ2-1 genes cover what lies past the CDR3, so the full variable domain is DVKVTQSSRYLVKRTGEKVFLECVQDMDHENMFWYRQDPGLGLRLIYFSYDVKMKEKGDIPEGYSVSREKKERFSLILESASTNQTSMYLCASSLPQGYYNEQFFGPGTRLTVL.